The present T cell receptor (beta chain) was sequenced within a study of beta chain features in type 1 diabetes (dated by TCRdb to the late 2010s). The study in broad terms: No differences in mean age, gender distribution, total cell number or subset yield were found between patients and healthy donors. A total of roughly 100 million sorted cells were examined across all samples, and a strong correlation was observed between cell number per subset and RNA yield. In the study, recently diagnosed type 1 diabetes patients and matched healthy donors were compared on the TCRB repertoires of their sorted circulating CD4+ T cell subsets. Whereas all 28 donors provided naive and central memory subsets, regulatory and stem cell-like memory subsets were isolated from just 8 patients and about 8 healthy donors.

Broader findings and caveats from the paper: Fewer insertions and more nucleotide deletions at VDJ recombination sites were observed in patients with type 1 diabetes, implying thymic rearrangement abnormalities. The naive, central memory and regulatory TCRB repertoires appeared to resemble one another more closely among patients than among healthy donors. Because cDNA rather than genomic DNA was sequenced, highly expressing activated cells could have been over-represented, although no difference in activation and CD3 levels was found between groups. Type 1 diabetes patients showed a moderate but significant shortening of TCRB CDR3 length in all four CD4+ subsets. HLA sub-analyses involved small numbers of individuals, so any influence of HLA type on TCRB rearrangement remained unresolved. PCR might favor shorter templates, but patient and control samples were amplified and corrected together, so any skew would affect both groups equally.

Each donor gave one peripheral blood draw, about 110 mL on average, collected into heparinised tubes. A BD FACSAria II was used to sort naive, central memory, regulatory and stem cell-like memory CD4+ T cells with a panel that included CD45RO, CCR7, CD25, CD127, CD95 and CD27. Purity was above 95% for every sorted population. PBMCs were separated immediately by Lymphoprep density gradient centrifugation and were stained directly, without being cultured. So that batch effects would be minimized, each experiment stained and sorted samples in pairs, pairing one healthy donor with one patient. CDR1 and CDR2, per the germline V gene, are LGHNA and YSLEER. The V end gives up 0 bases and the J end 2 bases, leaving 4 bases in the junction not matched to a gene. The CDR3, cysteine through phenylalanine, is 16 amino acids long. The CDR3 DNA has 48 bases and is translated from base 1. The High Capacity cDNA Reverse Transcription Kit was used to reverse transcribe all of the isolated RNA, meaning that expressed TCRB transcripts were what got sequenced. Naive, central memory and regulatory T cell samples underwent deep immunoSEQ sequencing, averaging approximately 3.3 million total reads per sample. Sorted cells were lysed in RLT buffer, and RNA was extracted using DNase-treated RNeasy Micro or Mini kits according to cell number. To prevent cross-contamination, every cell subset was processed on its own, while patient and healthy donor samples were processed together. The immunoSEQ multiplex PCR was used to amplify TCRB sequences from cDNA, generating 87-bp fragments that spanned the CDR3 region. Amplicons were sequenced on the Illumina HiSeq platform. Per the source publication's procedure: PCR bias was computationally corrected using synthetic template baselines, reads within Hamming distance 2 were collapsed, and singletons that could not be merged were discarded. By aligning reads against IMGT, V, D and J genes, CDR3 length, and insertions or deletions at six rearrangement sites were assigned. Within each subset, clonotype counts were normalized to the number of sorted cells before true diversity and Gini coefficients were calculated with the tcR R package. Repertoire sharing was quantified using the overlap coefficient calculated on TCRB nucleotide sequences. The immuneACCESS repertoire file appears here via TCRdb, limited to in-frame rearrangements. These files lack a portion of the clones; in checked studies, under half of the deficit traces to unresolved V genes, and the cause of the others is not known. Clone size and V and J calls were adopted from that table, with D and trimming inferred from the DNA. The sample contains 150,000 or so clones, around a tenth of them found a single time. The top ten clonotypes cover 0.55% to 0.85% of the sample.

Concerning this clone: Its antigen target is currently unknown. Base qualities were left out, and no much larger clone turns up one base away.

The rearranged segments are TRBV4-3 and TRBJ2-3; 8 of the junction bases match TRBD1. The sequence was obtained from a man between 18 and 35 years old in good health. What was sequenced was central memory CD4+ T cells from blood. The nucleotides are TGCGCCAGCAGCCAAGATGACAGGGGAACCACAGATACGCAGTATTTT. Its protein is CASSQDDRGTTDTQYF.